Listed here is a single TCR beta chain. Antigen: not known. The protocol was immunoSEQ multiplex PCR, while the TCRdb copy is restricted to in-frame clones and leaves out a portion. The data show over 150,000 clones, about nine tenths seen once. The data were taken from a study of T cell responses to AZD1222 COVID-19 vaccine. Study outcomes and limitations: Sampling captured repertoires only after the peak T cell response. Vaccination with two AZD1222 doses was followed by a rise in Spike-specific TCR breadth and depth. Baseline seropositives among AZD1222 recipients totaled only 5 to 7. Donors in the cohort were predominantly white British and more often female, and clonal diversity was possibly underestimated.

Germline V gives CDR1 MDHEN, CDR2 SYDVKM. The CDR3 extends over 14 amino acids. V shed 7 bases and J 0 bases; nucleotides not matched to a gene: 3. The material sequenced was peripheral blood, taken on day 0 of AZD1222 vaccination. This clonotype originated in an adult in good health. The rearrangement links TRBV28 to TRBJ2-3, with 8 bases that match TRBD2. CDR3 sequence reads: CASKSGGSTDTQYF. DNA for the CDR3: TGTGCCAGCAAAAGCGGGGGTAGCACAGATACGCAGTATTTT. The full variable domain, completed using reference TRBV28 and TRBJ2-3, is DVKVTQSSRYLVKRTGEKVFLECVQDMDHENMFWYRQDPGLGLRLIYFSYDVKMKEKGDIPEGYSVSREKKERFSLILESASTNQTSMYLCASKSGGSTDTQYFGPGTRLTVL.